The rows below give T cell receptor beta chains drawn from one sample of a study of PD-1 blockade in classical Hodgkin lymphoma. TCRdb's table, derived via immunoSEQ multiplex PCR, lists solely in-frame clones and lacks some. Of around 50,000 clones in the sample, more than 85% were seen once. Source: peripheral blood mononuclear cells (PBMCs), taken before the second cycle of nivolumab. Receptor source: a human donor with classical Hodgkin lymphoma. Each CDR3 is given with its conserved first and last residue. Fields, in order: V gene, CDR3 protein.

V: TRBV5-1; CDR3: CASSLSGDSSNQPQHF
V: TRBV12-5; CDR3: CASGLSIAGVDKETQYF
V: TRBV7-6; CDR3: CASSSLDLPYNEQFF
V: TRBV20-1; CDR3: CSASQGEKLFF
V: TRBV9; CDR3: CASSVRESVGYGYTF
V: TRBV6-5; CDR3: CASSYSGLGNEQFF
V: TRBV2; CDR3: CASWVIDTQYF
V: TRBV19; CDR3: CASSLQMGPSGANVLTF
V: TRBV29-1; CDR3: CSVPGGLGNEQFF
V: TRBV12-5; CDR3: CASGYGQGYSYEQYF
V: TRBV5-6; CDR3: CASSLLHEQYF
V: TRBV19; CDR3: CASTLGMNTEAFF
V: TRBV2; CDR3: CASIGLAGKIQETQYF
V: TRBV29-1; CDR3: CSVEKLERGTEAFF
V: TRBV28; CDR3: CASSRRLGNQPQHF
V: TRBV7-9; CDR3: CASSGADGSEKLFF
V: TRBV27; CDR3: CASSLLKAVGIDEQFF
V: TRBV5-1; CDR3: CASSEGQTQYF
V: TRBV7-3; CDR3: CASSASPTYEQYF